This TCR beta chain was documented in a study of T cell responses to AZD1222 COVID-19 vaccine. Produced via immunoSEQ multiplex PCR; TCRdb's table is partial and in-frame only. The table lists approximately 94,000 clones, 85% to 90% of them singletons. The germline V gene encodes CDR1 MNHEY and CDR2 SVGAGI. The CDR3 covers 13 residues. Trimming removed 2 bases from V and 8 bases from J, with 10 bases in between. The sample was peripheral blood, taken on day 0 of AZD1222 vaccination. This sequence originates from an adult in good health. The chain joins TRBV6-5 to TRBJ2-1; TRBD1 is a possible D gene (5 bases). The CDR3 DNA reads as TGTGCCAGCAGTTACGCCAGGGTAGATGAGCAGTTCTTC. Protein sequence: CASSYARVDEQFF.